One sample yielded the 11 T cell receptor beta chains listed below, sequenced in a study of blood T cell repertoires in COVID-19. TCRdb keeps only in-frame clones here, not all; method: immunoSEQ multiplex PCR. Among approximately 240,000 clones, under 85% were seen once, and the ten largest hold approximately 5.7%. The sequencing sample was made of peripheral blood. Source of these receptors: a human donor in a cohort sampled during active COVID-19.

The J gene is TRBJ1-1, the V gene TRBV7-8; D gene ambiguous. Germline V gene sequence: CDR1 SGHVS, CDR2 FQNEAQ. CDR3 length equals 13 residues. Trimming shortened V by 4 bases and J by 4 bases, and 10 bases separated the two germline ends. The DNA for the CDR3 is TGTGCCAGCAGCTCTAGACGTGCCACTGAAGCTTTCTTT. It encodes CASSSRRATEAFF.

The gene calls are TRBV12-3 or TRBV12-4 and TRBJ2-3; no reliable D call. This CDR3 contains 12 residues. V dropped 8 bases and J dropped 5 bases, with 11 bases sitting between them. The CDR3 protein is CASLPSGDTQYF. CDR3 nucleotide sequence: TGTGCCAGCCTCCCTTCAGGAGATACGCAGTATTTT.

This clone was counted a single time. The genes are TRBV9 and TRBJ2-5; TRBD2 aligns across 10 bases. This CDR3 contains 17 residues. The trim removed 0 bases at V and 4 bases at J, leaving 9 bases unmatched. Germline CDR1 SGDLS, CDR2 YYNGEE. CDR3 nucleotides: TGTGCCAGCAGCGTAGGGCTAGCGGGAGCGATGGGAGAGACCCAGTACTTC. Translation gives CASSVGLAGAMGETQYF.

The chain links TRBV18 to TRBJ2-1; 9 bases align to TRBD1. CDR3 size: 14 residues. Germline V gene sequence: CDR1 KGHSH, CDR2 LQKENI. The V gene end was trimmed by 3 bases and the J gene end by 7 bases; junction bases not matched to a gene: 4. CDR3 nucleotide sequence: TGTGCCAGCTCACCCAAACAGGGGGCGAATGAGCAGTTCTTC. This encodes CASSPKQGANEQFF. Variable domain in full (rest from reference TRBV18 and TRBJ2-1): NAGVMQNPRHLVRRRGQEARLRCSPMKGHSHVYWYRQLPEEGLKFMVYLQKENIIDESGMPKERFSAEFPKEGPSILRIQQVVRGDSAAYFCASSPKQGANEQFFGPGTRLTVL.

The chain links TRBV5-1 to TRBJ2-5, with D possibly being TRBD1 (5 bases). Germline loops: CDR1 SGHRS, CDR2 YFSETQ. The CDR3 contains 12 residues. The V gene lost 3 bases and the J gene lost 3 bases, with 6 bases spanning the gap. This CDR3 is CASSSGKETQYF. The CDR3 bases are TGCGCCAGCAGCTCAGGGAAAGAGACCCAGTACTTC. Full variable domain (outside the CDR3, taken from reference TRBV5-1 and TRBJ2-5): KAGVTQTPRYLIKTRGQQVTLSCSPISGHRSVSWYQQTPGQGLQFLFEYFSETQRNKGNFPGRFSGRQFSNSRSEMNVSTLELGDSALYLCASSSGKETQYFGPGTRLLVL.

The CDR3 DNA sequence: TGTGCCAGCAGGACTAACAGGGGAGTTTACGAGCAGTACTTC. Residues: CASRTNRGVYEQYF. The chain carries TRBV28 and TRBJ2-7; 7 bases line up with TRBD1. J was trimmed by 4 bases and V by 6 bases; bases with no gene match: 9. Germline CDR1 is MDHEN and CDR2 is SYDVKM. The CDR3 sequence is 14 residues long.

This clone showed up many times. The chain employs TRBV6-5 and TRBJ2-2; D not resolved. The ends were cut back, 0 bases at V and 7 bases at J, with 3 bases in the middle. This CDR3 has 12 amino acids. Germline CDR1 MNHEY, CDR2 SVGAGI. The CDR3 bases are TGTGCCAGCAGTTACTCGCGCGGGGAGCTGTTTTTT. It is translated as CASSYSRGELFF.

This clone occurred once. This sequence joins TRBV6-5 and TRBJ2-1; D gene uncertain. CDR3 length equals 11 residues. Germline loops: CDR1 MNHEY, CDR2 SVGAGI. The V gene lost 6 bases and the J gene lost 9 bases, with 9 bases spanning the gap. CDR3 DNA sequence: TGTGCCAGCAGATTTACCAGTGAGCAGTTCTTC. This translates into CASRFTSEQFF.

The V call is TRBV3-1 (or the pseudogene TRBV3-2), the J call TRBJ2-3; the match to TRBD1 covers 8 bases. With 4 bases clipped from V and 4 bases from J, the junction kept 7 bases outside the gene matches. The CDR3 is made up of 15 amino acids. Germline lookup yields CDR1 LGHDT and CDR2 YNNKEL (reference sequence). This CDR3 is CASSRRDRTSDTQYF. CDR3 in DNA: TGTGCCAGCAGCCGCCGGGACAGGACTTCAGATACGCAGTATTTT.

V and J are TRBV19 and TRBJ2-7; 10 nucleotides line up with TRBD1. V lost 4 bases and J lost 7; bases outside the gene matches: 10. The CDR3 is 15 residues long. The germline CDR1 and CDR2 sequences are LNHDA and SQIVND (reference sequence). The CDR3 nucleotides read TGTGCCAGTAGTACCTCCGGGACAGGGGCGCGGGAGCAGTACTTC. Encoded protein: CASSTSGTGAREQYF.

The CDR3 DNA follows: TGCAGCTTTCAGGGGCATAGCACTGAAGCTTTCTTT. Translating it yields CSFQGHSTEAFF. This chain connects TRBV29-1 to TRBJ1-1, with a tentative D call TRBD1 (6 bases). This CDR3 is built from 12 residues. Germline assignment: CDR1 SQVTM and CDR2 ANQGSEA. Trimming pared 8 bases from V and 4 bases from J, leaving 14 bases between.